This TCR beta chain comes out of a study of CD4+ T cells in melanoma. In regard to this clone: Its antigen remains unidentified.

Using immunoSEQ multiplex PCR, the repertoire was profiled, and TCRdb retains in-frame clones only, with some absent. The data contain roughly 140,000 clones, 85% to 95% of them singletons. Broader study findings: Diverse differentiation states were reported for melanoma neoantigen-specific CD4+ T cells. CD8+ T cell, macrophage and B cell function reportedly correlated with neoantigen-specific CD4+ T cells.

The V gene end was trimmed by 4 bases and the J gene end by 4 bases; junction bases not matched to a gene: 6. The CDR3 sequence is 15 residues long. CDR1 SGHKS and CDR2 YYEKEE come from the germline V gene (reference sequence). The sequence was obtained from a human donor with melanoma. The rearrangement links TRBV5-5 to TRBJ2-1; 9 positions agree with TRBD2. The CDR3 loop is CASSLYSGGYNEQFF. DNA of the CDR3: TGTGCCAGCAGCCTTTATAGCGGGGGTTACAATGAGCAGTTCTTC.